The rows below give T cell receptor beta chains drawn from one sample of a study of blood T cell repertoires in COVID-19. Using immunoSEQ multiplex PCR, the repertoire was profiled, and TCRdb retains in-frame clones only, with some absent. Of a few hundred thousand clones in the sample, approximately 86% were seen once. The sequenced sample was peripheral blood. The receptors come from a woman aged 18-30 years with acute or convalescent COVID-19. The CDR3 runs from the conserved cysteine through the conserved F or W. Each record gives: V gene, CDR3 protein.

v_gene: TRBV19
CDR3aa: CASSEWRMSTDTQYF

v_gene: TRBV6-2/TRBV6-3
CDR3aa: CASSYSDDTYEQYF

v_gene: TRBV13
CDR3aa: CASSSAGQATDTQYF

v_gene: TRBV28
CDR3aa: CASSFRGNYGYTF

v_gene: TRBV5-1
CDR3aa: CASSLGGAGVDLHHEQYF

v_gene: TRBV5-1
CDR3aa: CASSPPGVNYGYTF

v_gene: TRBV4-3
CDR3aa: CASSQAQRGSYNEQFF

v_gene: TRBV27
CDR3aa: CASSFQGLAGGNEQFF

v_gene: TRBV6-5
CDR3aa: CASRGEMDRSTEAFF

v_gene: TRBV7-2
CDR3aa: CASSTTGGGNTIYF

v_gene: TRBV3-1/TRBV3-2
CDR3aa: CASSRIFLARGYEQFF

v_gene: TRBV30
CDR3aa: CAWLLVGDEQFF

v_gene: TRBV5-1
CDR3aa: CASSSTAGLAVPEQFF